These T cell receptor beta chains were read from a single sample in a study of T cells in Graves' hyperthyroidism and ophthalmopathy. TCRdb re-derived calls from the multiplex PCR reads in MiXCR, one entry per CDR3 protein. The data show some 600,000 distinct CDR3 sequences, roughly 50% seen once. Sample: peripheral blood or thyroid tissue (not recorded which). The receptors were sampled from a young woman with Graves' hyperthyroidism. The CDR3 runs from the conserved cysteine through the conserved F or W.

v_call	j_call	cdr3_aa
TRBV9	TRBJ2-2	CASSVQEWGGELFF
TRBV7-2	TRBJ1-5	CASSCYRGDGNQPQHF
TRBV7-2	TRBJ1-5	CASRVANQPQHF
TRBV7-6	TRBJ1-4	CASRGVYEKLFF
TRBV10-3	TRBJ2-2	CASSYETARTGELFF
TRBV7-9	TRBJ2-7	CASSPNAGASYEQYF
TRBV7-8	TRBJ1-1	CASSLKAQSRLGNTEAFF
TRBV7-8	TRBJ2-2	CASRLAGGGTGELFF
TRBV7-2	TRBJ1-1	CASSFATGITEAFF
TRBV7-9	TRBJ1-4	CASSLVDGLIGEKLFF
TRBV10-2	TRBJ1-6	CASSESSRANSPLHF
TRBV29-1	TRBJ2-7	CSVEGLAGEIGQYF
TRBV7-8	TRBJ1-1	CASSLLIAEAFF
TRBV29-1	TRBJ2-2	CSAWRADTGELFF
TRBV12-3/TRBV12-4	TRBJ2-6	CASSFSDSGANVLTF
TRBV7-9	TRBJ1-5	CASSPGSEWGNQPQHF
TRBV7-9	TRBJ1-4	CASSSPQEGDEKLFF
TRBV12-3/TRBV12-4	TRBJ2-7	CASCGTSSYEQYF
TRBV7-8	TRBJ2-7	CASRATGNEQYF
TRBV7-6	TRBJ2-7	CASSSRTFYEQYF
TRBV15	TRBJ1-2	CATSRDRDSHTF
TRBV10-3	TRBJ2-7	CAIITGEGEQYF
TRBV6-2/TRBV6-3	TRBJ2-6	CASSYYAPSGRESSGANVLTF
TRBV7-3	TRBJ1-1	CASSARKMNTEAFF
TRBV7-9	TRBJ1-1	CASSLGTYREAFF
TRBV10-3	TRBJ2-6	CAISESLGIPGANVLTF
TRBV6-5	TRBJ2-5	CASVRQGRETQYF
TRBV7-9	TRBJ2-7	CASSYSAEQYF
TRBV19	TRBJ1-1	CASKGTNTEAFF
TRBV2	TRBJ1-1	CASSDGEVDTEAFF
TRBV20-1	TRBJ2-7	CSAHKSYEQYF
TRBV7-3	TRBJ1-6	CASSQDKFGRGSPLHF
TRBV6-1	TRBJ2-5	CASLRRDQETQYF
TRBV9	TRBJ2-2	CASSIRWELFF
TRBV2	TRBJ2-7	CASRHRANYGYEQYF
TRBV29-1	TRBJ1-3	CSVVAGGNTIYF
TRBV29-1	TRBJ2-2	CSSGKTANTGELFF
TRBV19	TRBJ2-3	CASSSRQGADTQYF
TRBV7-6	TRBJ2-7	CASDRGSGEASYEQYF
TRBV9	TRBJ2-5	CASSVKTQETQYF
TRBV7-2	TRBJ1-6	CASSPPGSYNSPLHF
TRBV10-3	TRBJ2-7	CAIRRGGGPYEQYF
TRBV7-6	TRBJ1-6	CASSLALRGGPSPLHF
TRBV7-9	TRBJ1-5	CASSADRWSQPQHF
TRBV7-6	TRBJ2-2	CASGGGLDTGELFF
TRBV2	TRBJ2-5	CASSLPNLTRWALKETQYF
TRBV7-9	TRBJ2-2	CASSLSYRGTGELFF
TRBV29-1	TRBJ1-1	CSVWSRPAFF
TRBV2	TRBJ1-4	CARAGTNEKLFF
TRBV2	TRBJ2-5	CASSEVNTQYF
TRBV7-9	TRBJ1-3	CASKKYSGNTIYF
TRBV10-3	TRBJ2-2	CATLQTGRTGELFF
TRBV9	TRBJ1-2	CASSHWTANYGHTF